What follows are 10 T cell receptor beta chains derived from one specimen sequenced in a study of molecular identifiers for immune sequencing clone quantification. TCRdb reprocessed the PCR reads with MiXCR, giving one entry per CDR3 protein. The sample consists of over 600,000 distinct CDR3 sequences, 20% of them appearing once. Sequencing was carried out using naive CD8+ T cells from blood, with Jurkat cell RNA spiked in. The subset is: FACS-sorted CD8+CD4-CCR7+CD45RA+ naive T cells. The receptors were gathered from a human donor in good health. Some libraries in this study had Jurkat cell RNA spiked in.

This clonotype was seen at least ten times. The chain is built from TRBV4-3 and TRBJ2-3; D possibly matches TRBD1 or TRBD2 (5 bases each). The germline V and J ends were trimmed by 4 bases and 6 bases, with 11 bases remaining between them. From germline, CDR1 is LGHNA and CDR2 YSLEER. The CDR3 consists of 13 residues. This CDR3 reads CASSPGGRDTQYF. The CDR3 nucleotides read TGCGCCAGCAGCCCTGGGGGTCGGGATACGCAGTATTTT.

In its sample, this clonotype was seen once. Possible read error: a much larger clone is one base away. The chain has TRBV2 and TRBJ1-1; no firm D call. Germline CDR1 and CDR2: SNHLY and FYNNEI. The CDR3 covers 15 residues. CDR3 coding DNA: TGTGCCAGCAGTGAATCTCAGCTACCGAACACTGAAGCTTCCTTT. It is translated as CASSESQLPNTEASF.

In the case of this clonotype: A single base separates this from a much larger clone, so it may be a read error. The V call is TRBV24-1, the J call TRBJ1-1; 9 bases map to TRBD1. The germline gives CDR1 KGHDR, CDR2 SFDVKD. This CDR3 contains 16 residues. The CDR3, as DNA: TGTGCCGCCAGTGGTATACAGGGGGCGCTTAACACTGAAGCTTTCTTT. Translation gives CAASGIQGALNTEAFF.

In this sample, this clonotype turned up many times. V gene TRBV7-8 combines with J gene TRBJ2-7; TRBD1 aligns across 8 bases. V was clipped by 3 bases and J by 4 bases; unmatched bases: 11. Germline CDR1 and CDR2: SGHVS and FQNEAQ. The CDR3 spans 16 residues. CDR3 DNA sequence: TGTGCCAGCAGCTTTGGCGCCGGGACAGGCCGATACGAGCAGTACTTC. Translating it yields CASSFGAGTGRYEQYF. Complete variable domain (other parts from reference TRBV7-8 and TRBJ2-7): GAGVSQSPRYKVAKRGQDVALRCDPISGHVSLFWYQQALGQGPEFLTYFQNEAQLDKSGLPSDRFFAERPEGSVSTLKIQRTQQEDSAVYLCASSFGAGTGRYEQYFGPGTRLTVT.

This clonotype was observed at least ten times. This chain uses TRBV5-5 with TRBJ2-7; perhaps D is TRBD1 or TRBD2 (5 bases each). This CDR3 comprises 14 residues. Germline CDR1 is SGHKS and CDR2 is YYEKEE (reference sequence). Trimming shortened V by 2 bases and J by 2 bases, and 11 bases separated the two germline ends. CDR3 sequence: CASSLPVGAYEQYF. In DNA form, the CDR3 reads TGTGCCAGCAGCTTACCGGTGGGGGCCTACGAGCAGTACTTC.

A remark on this clonotype: One base away lies a much larger clone, so this may be a sequencing read error. This chain connects TRBV12-3 or TRBV12-4 to TRBJ2-7; 7 positions agree with TRBD1. V shed 5 bases and J 2 bases; nucleotides not matched to a gene: 12. The CDR3 totals 16 residues. In nucleotides, the CDR3 is TGTGCCAGCAGTAGACAGGGTCCCATCTTACCCTACGAGCAGTACTTC. Encoded protein: CASSRQGPILPYEQYF.

On this clonotype itself: A read error is possible here, since a much larger clone lies one base away. The rearrangement uses TRBV19 and TRBJ2-7; D call uncertain. The length of the CDR3 is 13 residues. CDR1 is LNHDA and CDR2 is SQIVND in the germline V gene (reference sequence). In nucleotides, the CDR3 is TGTGCCGGTAGTACCGATGCATTCTACGAGCAGTACTTC. Protein sequence: CAGSTDAFYEQYF. The full variable domain, rest sourced from reference TRBV19 and TRBJ2-7, is DGGITQSPKYLFRKEGQNVTLSCEQNLNHDAMYWYRQDPGQGLRLIYYSQIVNDFQKGDIAEGYSVSREKKESFPLTVTSAQKNPTAFYLCAGSTDAFYEQYFGPGTRLTVT.

At least ten counts were recorded for this clonotype. This sequence joins TRBV28 and TRBJ1-1; 7 bases fit TRBD1. Per the germline V gene, CDR1 is MDHEN and CDR2 is SYDVKM. Trimming took 5 bases from V and 5 from J; bases not matched to a gene: 8. The CDR3 is 14 residues long. The DNA for the CDR3 is TGTGCCAGCAGTCCCCGACAGGGCCTTACTGAAGCTTTCTTT. Protein product: CASSPRQGLTEAFF.

This clonotype was seen repeatedly, ten times or more. The chain's CDR3 is CASSASVGTDTQYF. As DNA, the CDR3 is TGTGCCAGCAGCGCCTCCGTGGGCACAGATACGCAGTATTTT. The V call is TRBV2, the J call TRBJ2-3; D remains unclear. The CDR3 totals 14 residues. Germline loops: CDR1 SNHLY, CDR2 FYNNEI. V lost 6 bases, J lost 1 base, and 11 bases lay in between.

This clonotype showed up many times. J is TRBJ1-1 and V is TRBV27; tentative D call: TRBD1 (5 bases). V was shortened by 1 base and J by 0 bases, with 12 bases between the two germline ends. This CDR3 has 16 residues. Germline CDR1 reads MNHEY; CDR2 reads SMNVEV (reference sequence). CDR3 sequence reads: CASSLYRHLMNTEAFF. CDR3 in DNA: TGTGCCAGCAGTTTATACAGGCACCTAATGAACACTGAAGCTTTCTTT.